This entry features one T cell receptor beta chain sequence. Authors' processing steps: Amplified reference gene primers provided the basis for estimating nucleated cell counts. Generated by immunoSEQ multiplex PCR, the TCRdb table keeps only in-frame clones and is missing some. V and J calls and clone size are those listed in that table; D and trimming were worked out from the DNA. The sample shows a few hundred thousand clones, more than 70% of them seen only once. This entry is derived from a study of blood T cell repertoires in COVID-19. For the study at large: Specimens from acute and convalescent COVID-19 originated in the United States, Italy and Spain.

Germline V gives CDR1 SGHNT, CDR2 YENEEA. V lost 3 bases and J lost 3, with 12 bases in between. The CDR3 length is 15 residues. Enrolment of Seattle patients took place during active infection, and they were followed longitudinally. The rearrangement joins TRBV11-3 to TRBJ1-5, with D maybe TRBD1 (6 bases). The sequenced sample was peripheral blood. The TCR was taken from a woman aged 30 to 39 with COVID-19, enrolled during active disease. Here the CDR3 reads CASSFLDSYNQPQHF. CDR3 nucleotides: TGTGCCAGCAGCTTCCTGGACAGCTACAATCAGCCCCAGCATTTT.